One and the same sample provided the 2 T cell receptor beta chains below, sequenced in a study of blood T cell repertoires in COVID-19. Produced via immunoSEQ multiplex PCR; TCRdb's table is partial and in-frame only. The data show approximately 41,000 clones, 87% seen once. The specimen sequenced was peripheral blood. The receptors here all came from a woman older than 75 with active COVID-19.

The V and J genes are TRBV7-3 and TRBJ2-7; TRBD2 aligns across 7 bases. Per germline, CDR1 SGHTA and CDR2 FQGTGA. The J segment lost 6 bases and the V segment lost 3 bases, leaving 2 bases of the junction unmatched. The CDR3 consists of 12 residues. The CDR3 region has the DNA TGTGCCAGCAGCTTGGGAGGGCGCGAGCAGTACTTC. Its translation: CASSLGGREQYF.

This clone is a singleton in its sample. The rearrangement joins TRBV5-6 to TRBJ1-2, with 7 positions matching TRBD1. Trimming at V came to 0 bases and at J to 1 base, leaving 6 bases not matched to a gene. The germline CDR1 and CDR2 sequences are SGHDT and YYEEEE. This CDR3 is 16 amino acids long. The CDR3 is CASSLAGGPINYGYTF. CDR3 bases: TGTGCCAGCAGCTTGGCAGGGGGACCTATTAACTATGGCTACACCTTC.